This T cell receptor (beta chain) was documented in a study of blood T cell repertoires in COVID-19. Study as a whole: There were acute and convalescent COVID-19 samples, and they came from the United States, Italy and Spain. Nucleic acid was either cDNA or gDNA, and it came from T cells, B-cell-depleted T cells, or PBMCs.

Assay used: immunoSEQ multiplex PCR; TCRdb lists only in-frame clones, some missing. The table records some 460,000 clones, roughly 90% of them present only once. The CDR3 extends over 14 amino acids. The J segment lost 6 bases and the V segment lost 5 bases, leaving 5 bases of the junction unmatched. In germline, CDR1 is SEHNR, CDR2 FQNEAQ (reference sequence). This chain uses TRBV7-9 with TRBJ2-7, with 12 bases lining up with TRBD2. The TCR sequence derives from a woman aged 30 to 39 with acute or convalescent COVID-19. What was sequenced was peripheral blood. The chain's CDR3 is CASSMLAGGLEQYF. The CDR3 nucleotides are TGTGCCAGCAGCATGCTAGCGGGGGGGCTCGAGCAGTACTTC.